The next 17 T cell receptor beta chains were all read from a single sample in a study of blood T cell repertoires in COVID-19. TCRdb keeps only in-frame clones here, not all; method: immunoSEQ multiplex PCR. Of approximately 270,000 clones in the sample, around nine tenths were seen once. The sample taken for sequencing was peripheral blood. Receptor source: a man in his forties or fifties with active or convalescent COVID-19.

V usage is TRBV3-1 (or the pseudogene TRBV3-2) and J usage is TRBJ1-1; TRBD1 is a possible D gene (6 bases). This CDR3 is 14 amino acids long. V lost 5 bases to trimming and J lost 10 bases, with 20 bases between them. CDR1 and CDR2 from the germline V gene are LGHDT and YNNKEL (reference sequence). The CDR3 region has the DNA TGTGCCAGCAGCGTCCCCGGGACACCTCAGGGAGCTTTCTTT. Translating it yields CASSVPGTPQGAFF.

The chain employs TRBV2 and TRBJ1-4, with a weak D call TRBD1 (5 bases). V was shortened by 6 bases and J by 4 bases, with 15 bases between the two germline ends. From germline, CDR1 is SNHLY and CDR2 FYNNEI. CDR3 length: 15 residues. The CDR3 spells CASRAQARGNEKLFF. CDR3 nucleotide sequence: TGTGCCAGCAGAGCACAGGCTAGGGGTAATGAAAAACTGTTTTTT. The full variable domain, its missing parts supplied by reference TRBV2 and TRBJ1-4, is EPEVTQTPSHQVTQMGQEVILRCVPISNHLYFYWYRQILGQKVEFLVSFYNNEISEKSEIFDDQFSVERPDGSNFTLKIRSTKLEDSAMYFCASRAQARGNEKLFFGSGTQLSVL.

The V gene is TRBV27, the J gene TRBJ1-1, with 9 bases identical to TRBD1. CDR3 length equals 16 residues. Germline V gene data show CDR1 as MNHEY and CDR2 as SMNVEV (reference sequence). V was clipped by 0 bases and J by 4 bases; unmatched bases: 6. As DNA, the CDR3 is TGTGCCAGCAGTTTATCCCCGGGGACAGGGTCCACTGAAGCTTTCTTT. Protein sequence: CASSLSPGTGSTEAFF.

The count of this clone is one. Other DNA sequences in this sample translate to the same CDR3. This sequence joins TRBV5-1 and TRBJ2-3; no clear D. The ends were cut back, 2 bases at V and 3 bases at J, with 7 bases in the middle. The germline V gene encodes CDR1 SGHRS and CDR2 YFSETQ. The CDR3 is made up of 13 amino acids. CDR3: CASSFSGTDTQYF. In DNA form, the CDR3 reads TGCGCCAGCAGCTTTTCCGGGACAGATACGCAGTATTTT.

A few counts support this clone. The chain combines TRBV15 with TRBJ1-4, with no clear D. Germline V gene lookup returns CDR1 LNHNV and CDR2 YYDKDF (reference sequence). The CDR3 has 13 residues. V gave up 3 bases and J gave up 4 bases, with 6 bases separating them. CDR3 sequence reads: CATSSIINEKLFF. In nucleotides, the CDR3 is TGTGCCACCAGCAGTATAATTAATGAAAAACTGTTTTTT.

In its sample, this clone was seen once. V and J are TRBV19 and TRBJ2-1, with D possibly matching TRBD2 (6 bases). CDR3 length: 17 amino acids. The V gene lost 3 bases and the J gene lost 3 bases, with 18 bases spanning the gap. Germline V lookup: CDR1 LNHDA, CDR2 SQIVND (reference sequence). The CDR3 sequence: CASSIPPGRDFYNEQFF. In DNA form, the CDR3 reads TGTGCCAGTAGTATTCCCCCCGGGCGGGACTTCTACAATGAGCAGTTCTTC.

The CDR3 here is CASSGGLNSGNTIYF. The CDR3 DNA is TGTGCCAGCAGCGGTGGACTGAACTCTGGAAACACCATATATTTT. J is TRBJ1-3 and V is TRBV28; no firm D call. The CDR3 loop spans 15 amino acids. The germline V and J ends were trimmed by 6 bases and 0 bases, with 12 bases remaining between them. Germline V CDR1 and CDR2: MDHEN, SYDVKM.

This sequence joins TRBV7-8 and TRBJ2-3; 7 bases match TRBD2. Per germline, CDR1 SGHVS and CDR2 FQNEAQ. This CDR3 comprises 14 residues. V trimming: 6 bases; J trimming: 4 bases; junction bases outside the gene matches: 7. The CDR3 DNA reads TGTGCCAGCAGACGGGCGGGAGATGCAGATACGCAGTATTTT. Translation: CASRRAGDADTQYF.

This clone was picked up many times. The rearrangement links TRBV30 to TRBJ1-4, with 7 bases lining up with TRBD1. CDR1 is GTSNPN, CDR2 SVGIG, per germline (reference sequence). Trimming at V came to 1 base and at J to 7 bases, leaving 6 bases not matched to a gene. There are 14 residues in the CDR3. For the CDR3, the DNA is TGTGCCTGGAGTGGTGAGGGGGCGCCTGAAAAACTGTTTTTT. It yields the protein CAWSGEGAPEKLFF.

The chain joins TRBV30 to TRBJ1-2; TRBD1 aligns across 7 bases. The length of the CDR3 is 11 residues. V gave up 4 bases and J gave up 4 bases; unmatched junction bases: 0. Per germline, CDR1 GTSNPN and CDR2 SVGIG (reference sequence). Here the CDR3 DNA reads TGTGCCTGGACAGGGGGCTATGGCTACACCTTC. Translation gives CAWTGGYGYTF.

The chain uses TRBV6-5 and TRBJ1-6; D not resolved. The V gene lost 7 bases and the J gene lost 7 bases, with 14 bases spanning the gap. The CDR3 length is 14 residues. Germline V gene sequence: CDR1 MNHEY, CDR2 SVGAGI. The CDR3 DNA reads as TGTGCCAGCACCCGAAGGCACGGGAATTCACCCCTCCACTTT. Protein: CASTRRHGNSPLHF.

This clone was seen a single time. The chain is built from TRBV30 and TRBJ1-5; D is undetermined. The CDR3 runs 13 residues. The germline V gene has CDR1 GTSNPN and CDR2 SVGIG (reference sequence). Deletions cut 1 base from V and 4 bases from J, with 8 bases between. The CDR3 DNA reads TGTGCCTGGAGTGAAGCCGGTAATCAGCCCCAGCATTTT. This sequence encodes CAWSEAGNQPQHF.

The chain couples TRBV6-1 to TRBJ1-5; D uncertain. Deletions cut 1 base from V and 5 bases from J, with 9 bases between. The CDR3 extends over 14 amino acids. CDR1 and CDR2 from the germline V gene are MNHNS and SASEGT. In DNA form, the CDR3 reads TGTGCCAGCAGTGAAGAATGGGCAGATCAGCCCCAGCATTTT. Translated, it gives CASSEEWADQPQHF.

The genes are TRBV10-1 and TRBJ1-2; D is ambiguous. The germline gives CDR1 WNHNN, CDR2 SYGVQD (reference sequence). This CDR3 comprises 17 residues. V was shortened by 4 bases and J by 4 bases, with 22 bases between the two germline ends. The CDR3 DNA is TGCGCCAGCAGTGTTTCCCTGGACTTCAGCATCGGCTATGGCTACACCTTC. Its translation is CASSVSLDFSIGYGYTF.

The V and J genes are TRBV28 and TRBJ1-2, with 8 positions matching TRBD1. Germline V gene lookup returns CDR1 MDHEN and CDR2 SYDVKM. The CDR3 length is 13 residues. V shed 10 bases and J 3 bases; nucleotides not matched to a gene: 7. The CDR3 loop is CATQGAWDYGYTF. CDR3 DNA sequence: TGTGCCACCCAGGGGGCTTGGGACTATGGCTACACCTTC.

The chain recombines TRBV19 with TRBJ1-1; 7 bases align to TRBD1. The CDR3 loop spans 14 amino acids. V lost 6 bases and J lost 11; bases outside the gene matches: 15. Germline CDR1 reads LNHDA; CDR2 reads SQIVND (reference sequence). The CDR3 loop is CASSPTQGRLGAFF. The CDR3 DNA follows: TGTGCCAGTAGCCCCACACAGGGGAGGTTGGGGGCTTTCTTT.

This sequence joins TRBV5-1 and TRBJ1-1; D perhaps matches TRBD1 (6 bases). The germline V gene has CDR1 SGHRS and CDR2 YFSETQ. The CDR3 is made up of 15 amino acids. V lost 1 base, J lost 8 bases, and 18 bases lay in between. The CDR3 coding sequence is TGCGCCAGCAGCTTGCTACAGGTAGGGGGAACCGAAGCTTTCTTT. It encodes CASSLLQVGGTEAFF.